A selection of T cell receptor beta chains follows, all from one sample in a study of T cells in Graves' hyperthyroidism and ophthalmopathy. One entry per CDR3 protein, called by TCRdb with MiXCR from the multiplex PCR reads. This sample yields hundreds of thousands of distinct CDR3 sequences, of which just under 20% are seen a single time; about half belongs to the top ten. The source material was blood. These receptors were obtained from a man between 40 and 49 years old with Graves' ophthalmopathy. Each CDR3 is given with its conserved first and last residue.

v_gene,CDR3aa
TRBV2,CASRVDISNQPQHF
TRBV29-1,CSVEGYRMNTEAFF
TRBV7-3,CASSLRGLGTGELFF
TRBV6-1,CASSQGYQPQHF
TRBV7-3,CASGASGYSSYNEQFF
TRBV9,CASSPGTSTYEQYF
TRBV19,CASSIKNGARQTEAFF
TRBV12-3/TRBV12-4,CAIRGAPGELFF
TRBV15,CATSRDGLANQETQYF
TRBV6-1,CAIPCHQPQHF
TRBV28,CASSRTSSGTYNEQFF
TRBV6-6,CASSYSTLRSSYEQYF
TRBV11-1,CASSLVGRRVNEQFF
TRBV5-1,CASSLEAGREYF
TRBV12-3/TRBV12-4,CASSLPGLRTDTQYF
TRBV12-3/TRBV12-4,CASSDRTVGETQYF
TRBV19,CASRKSGRMAGELFF
TRBV24-1,CATESRDRGPTGELFF
TRBV3-1,CASSLGTSWGTDTQYF
TRBV20-1,CGARARQGTYEQYF
TRBV13,CASSLAENEKLFF
TRBV3-1,CASSQKGLAGGYNEQFF
TRBV7-9,CASSLAGQGGYNEQYF
TRBV14,CASSQDLDTGELFF
TRBV7-6,CASSLEAILETQYF
TRBV20-1,CSAPPTGGGSHEQYF
TRBV20-1,CSATLLTGLAGGSEQFF
TRBV30,CAWQPGANTGELFF
TRBV18,CASSPRGRSYYNEQFF
TRBV20-1,CSATGQGASNSPLHF
TRBV30,CAWSETTGQMHF
TRBV20-1,CSARGAGGYTEAFF
TRBV7-2,CASSLSVSDNQPQHF
TRBV18,CASSPPGWANEQFF
TRBV7-9,CASRREWGQRNSYEQYF
TRBV2,CASSERTANNEKLFF
TRBV20-1,CSARPGTTEAFF
TRBV6-5,CASSYSFEETQYF
TRBV2,CASSHDRGYSNQPQHF
TRBV5-1,CASSPLMGRTYEQYF
TRBV9,CASSVQGYGEQFF
TRBV11-2,CASSLAIGHNNEQFF